A single sample gave rise to the 32 T cell receptor beta chains below, sequenced in a study of blood T cell repertoires in COVID-19. The table came from immunoSEQ multiplex PCR; TCRdb's copy has only in-frame clones and leaves some out. The repertoire holds 300,000 to 350,000 clones, with about nine tenths as singletons. Material for sequencing was PBMCs or T cells enriched from blood (not recorded which). Source of these receptors: a woman aged 25 to 45 who had been exposed to COVID-19.

This clone is a singleton in its sample. V gene TRBV19 combines with J gene TRBJ2-1; 9 positions match TRBD1. Germline values: CDR1 LNHDA, CDR2 SQIVND (reference sequence). After removal of 6 bases from V and 2 bases from J, the junction contained 5 bases not matched to a gene. CDR3 length equals 15 residues. The CDR3 coding sequence is TGTGCCAGTAGGGGGACAGGGTGGACCTACAATGAGCAGTTCTTC. This encodes CASRGTGWTYNEQFF.

The chain couples TRBV10-3 to TRBJ2-7; 7 nucleotides line up with TRBD2. The V and J ends lost 10 bases and 7 bases, in that order; junction bases with no gene match: 16. CDR3 length: 14 residues. Germline V CDR1 and CDR2: ENHRY, SYGVKD. Here the CDR3 DNA reads TGTGCCAGCACCCCGGGACTACCCCCTGAAGAGCAGTACTTC. Protein: CASTPGLPPEEQYF.

The CDR3 loop reads CASSSSGGGSFADTQYF. CDR3 nucleotide sequence: TGTGCCAGCTCATCTTCGGGAGGGGGCAGTTTCGCAGATACGCAGTATTTT. The chain is built from TRBV18 and TRBJ2-3; D may be TRBD2 (8 bases). V lost 5 bases, J lost 4 bases, and 22 bases lay in between. The germline V gene has CDR1 KGHSH and CDR2 LQKENI. CDR3 size: 17 residues.

This clone was picked up one time. This rearrangement joins TRBV5-1 to TRBJ2-7, with 8 bases that match TRBD2. V gave up 3 bases and J gave up 5 bases; unmatched junction bases: 10. Germline V CDR1 and CDR2: SGHRS, YFSETQ. This CDR3 contains 15 residues. This CDR3 is CASSSIAGSKNEQYF. The CDR3 DNA is TGCGCCAGCAGCTCGATAGCGGGAAGCAAAAACGAGCAGTACTTC.

The chain has TRBV20-1 and TRBJ2-3; D unresolved. Per germline, CDR1 DFQATT and CDR2 SNEGSKA (reference sequence). The CDR3 has 13 residues. Trimming took 3 bases from V and 5 from J, leaving 12 bases between them. The CDR3 DNA sequence: TGCAGTGCTAGTGATACTACTCGAGATACGCAGTATTTT. The encoded protein is CSASDTTRDTQYF.

The V gene is TRBV10-1, the J gene TRBJ2-5, with TRBD2 matching 11 bases. The germline CDR1 and CDR2 sequences are WNHNN and SYGVQD (reference sequence). This CDR3 is 16 amino acids long. The J segment lost 5 bases and the V segment lost 4 bases, leaving 9 bases of the junction unmatched. The DNA for the CDR3 is TGCGCCAGCAGTGGGGGACTAGCGGAACCTGGGGAGACCCAGTACTTC. It specifies CASSGGLAEPGETQYF.

This clone was observed once. This chain connects TRBV5-1 to TRBJ1-5; perhaps TRBD1 as D (5 bases). CDR1 is SGHRS and CDR2 is YFSETQ in the germline V gene. The CDR3 extends over 16 amino acids. Trimming left V 4 bases short and J 3 bases short, with 17 bases between. The CDR3 is CASSPSGGGVNQPQHF. The CDR3 bases are TGCGCCAGCAGCCCTTCGGGTGGGGGGGTCAATCAGCCCCAGCATTTT.

DNA of the CDR3: TGTGCCAGCAGCTCGGGACAAATGGGCGCCGGGGAGCTGTTTTTT. It translates to CASSSGQMGAGELFF. The gene calls are TRBV7-9 and TRBJ2-2; TRBD1 might be the D (6 bases). Germline CDR1 reads SEHNR; CDR2 reads FQNEAQ (reference sequence). The V and J ends lost 4 bases and 6 bases respectively, with 15 bases between them. The CDR3 totals 15 residues.

A single count supports this clone. The J gene is TRBJ2-1, the V gene TRBV10-3; TRBD1 matches 7 bases. Looked up from germline, CDR1 is ENHRY and CDR2 is SYGVKD. J was trimmed by 3 bases and V by 2 bases; bases with no gene match: 7. CDR3 length equals 16 residues. For the CDR3, the DNA is TGTGCCATCAGTGAGAAACAGGGGAAGGACTACAATGAGCAGTTCTTC. Amino acids: CAISEKQGKDYNEQFF.

The chain uses TRBV24-1 and TRBJ1-5; D is perhaps TRBD1 (6 bases). Germline V CDR1 and CDR2: KGHDR, SFDVKD. The CDR3 length is 14 residues. The V and J ends lost 5 bases and 7 bases respectively, with 14 bases between them. The CDR3 sequence: CATSAGGGLQPQHF. For the CDR3, the DNA is TGTGCCACCAGTGCGGGCGGGGGGCTGCAGCCCCAGCATTTT.

The J gene is TRBJ2-1, the V gene TRBV30, with TRBD1 matching 8 bases. Germline CDR1 is GTSNPN and CDR2 is SVGIG (reference sequence). This CDR3 has 14 amino acids. Trimming took 8 bases from V and 3 from J; bases not matched to a gene: 9. The chain's CDR3 is CAGTTGVGYNEQFF. In DNA form, the CDR3 reads TGTGCCGGCACGACAGGGGTGGGCTACAATGAGCAGTTCTTC.

The rearrangement joins TRBV27 to TRBJ2-1; 9 bases fit TRBD1. The CDR3 runs to 18 residues. After removal of 1 base from V and 6 bases from J, the junction contained 13 bases not matched to a gene. Germline values: CDR1 MNHEY, CDR2 SMNVEV (reference sequence). The CDR3 coding sequence is TGTGCCAGCAGTTTATGGGTCCCGACAGGGGGAATGGTCAATGAGCAGTTCTTC. Amino acids: CASSLWVPTGGMVNEQFF.

The chain recombines TRBV6-5 with TRBJ1-5; unclear D gene. The CDR3 consists of 14 residues. Germline CDR1 MNHEY, CDR2 SVGAGI. Trimming shortened V by 0 bases and J by 0 bases, and 3 bases separated the two germline ends. The CDR3 DNA is TGTGCCAGCAGTTACTCGTATAGCAATCAGCCCCAGCATTTT. It codes for CASSYSYSNQPQHF.

V gene TRBV7-6 combines with J gene TRBJ1-1; weak D call: TRBD1 (5 bases). Per the germline V gene, CDR1 is SGHVS and CDR2 is FNYEAQ. V dropped 7 bases and J dropped 2 bases, with 14 bases sitting between them. CDR3 length: 14 amino acids. The CDR3 DNA reads TGTGCCAGCACTTCAGACAGTTCTAACACTGAAGCTTTCTTT. This encodes CASTSDSSNTEAFF. Full variable domain (remainder filled in from reference TRBV7-6 and TRBJ1-1): GAGVSQSPRYKVTKRGQDVALRCDPISGHVSLYWYRQALGQGPEFLTYFNYEAQQDKSGLPNDRFSAERPEGSISTLTIQRTEQRDSAMYRCASTSDSSNTEAFFGQGTRLTVV.

V is TRBV2 and J is TRBJ2-7; TRBD2 aligns across 7 bases. Unmatched junction bases numbered 5, after V lost 3 bases and J lost 0 bases. The length of the CDR3 is 15 residues. Germline V gives CDR1 SNHLY, CDR2 FYNNEI. The chain's CDR3 is CASSEGGGPSYEQYF. The CDR3 DNA sequence: TGTGCCAGCAGTGAGGGGGGGGGACCCTCCTACGAGCAGTACTTC.

This chain connects TRBV12-5 to TRBJ2-7; D is perhaps TRBD1 (6 bases). V dropped 5 bases and J dropped 1 base, with 9 bases sitting between them. Germline loops: CDR1 LGHNT, CDR2 FRNRAP. The CDR3 contains 13 residues. CDR3 in amino acids: CASGGTFSYEQYF. The CDR3 bases are TGTGCTAGTGGTGGGACATTTTCCTACGAGCAGTACTTC. The whole variable domain, remainder taken from reference TRBV12-5 and TRBJ2-7, is DARVTQTPRHKVTEMGQEVTMRCQPILGHNTVFWYRQTMMQGLELLAYFRNRAPLDDSGMPKDRFSAEMPDATLATLKIQPSEPRDSAVYFCASGGTFSYEQYFGPGTRLTVT.

This CDR3 reads CASSLILREKLFF. The CDR3 nucleotides read TGTGCCAGCAGCTTAATACTCCGCGAAAAACTGTTTTTT. This sequence joins TRBV5-5 and TRBJ1-4; D uncertain. CDR1 and CDR2 (germline): SGHKS, YYEKEE (reference sequence). CDR3 length: 13 amino acids. V shed 2 bases and J shed 8 bases, with 10 bases lying between them.

V usage is TRBV11-2 and J usage is TRBJ1-1; possible D gene TRBD1, 5 bases. Germline V gene sequence: CDR1 SGHAT, CDR2 FQNNGV. The V and J ends lost 5 bases and 3 bases respectively, with 16 bases between them. The CDR3 is 15 amino acids. The CDR3 DNA reads TGTGCCAGCAGCCCAGGCAGGGATTTGGACACTGAAGCTTTCTTT. Amino acid sequence: CASSPGRDLDTEAFF.

The V gene is TRBV28, the J gene TRBJ2-7; 7 bases align to TRBD1. The germline gives CDR1 MDHEN, CDR2 SYDVKM. The ends lost 5 bases at V and 3 bases at J; junction bases unmatched: 16. This CDR3 comprises 17 residues. The CDR3, as DNA: TGTGCCAGCAGTCGAAACGACTTCGGGACAGCCCTCTACGAGCAGTACTTC. As protein: CASSRNDFGTALYEQYF.

This chain connects TRBV3-1 (or the pseudogene TRBV3-2) to TRBJ1-2, with D tentatively TRBD1 (6 bases). V was trimmed by 10 bases and J by 8 bases, leaving 20 bases between them. CDR1 is LGHDT, CDR2 YNNKEL, per germline (reference sequence). The CDR3 length is 13 residues. DNA of the CDR3: TGTGCCACCGTGTTAGCGAGGGACATAGGCTACACCTTC. This codes for CATVLARDIGYTF.

This clone was recorded a few times. The rearrangement uses TRBV27 and TRBJ1-1; D not certain. Trimming removed 7 bases from V and 1 base from J, with 13 bases in between. CDR1 is MNHEY and CDR2 is SMNVEV in the germline V gene (reference sequence). This CDR3 has 14 residues. CDR3 sequence reads: CASTPRHTNTEAFF. In DNA form, the CDR3 reads TGTGCCAGCACCCCTCGACATACGAACACTGAAGCTTTCTTT.

The gene calls are TRBV7-6 and TRBJ1-1, with D possibly TRBD1 on 5 matching bases. Germline CDR1 and CDR2: SGHVS and FNYEAQ. Trimming pared 1 base from V and 4 bases from J, leaving 16 bases between. The CDR3 extends over 16 amino acids. Here the CDR3 DNA reads TGTGCCAGCAGCTTAGGGAAAGGGGCCTTGGGCACTGAAGCTTTCTTT. As protein: CASSLGKGALGTEAFF.

The gene calls are TRBV25-1 and TRBJ1-3, with D possibly being TRBD1 (6 bases). Germline CDR1 MGHDK, CDR2 SYGVNS. The germline V and J ends were trimmed by 6 bases and 4 bases, with 7 bases remaining between them. The CDR3 has 12 amino acids. The CDR3 sequence: CASRTGGNTIYF. In nucleotides, the CDR3 is TGTGCCAGCAGAACAGGGGGAAACACCATATATTTT.

The chain couples TRBV29-1 to TRBJ2-4; D may be TRBD1 (6 bases). Trimming removed 1 base from V and 0 bases from J, with 7 bases in between. Germline CDR1 is SQVTM and CDR2 is ANQGSEA. The CDR3 loop spans 14 amino acids. The CDR3 DNA reads as TGCAGCGTTGAAGTCAGGGGAGCCAAAAACATTCAGTACTTC. It yields the protein CSVEVRGAKNIQYF.

The genes are TRBV30 and TRBJ1-2; possible D gene TRBD1, 5 bases. V lost 1 base to trimming and J lost 5 bases, with 11 bases between them. The CDR3 consists of 13 residues. Germline V gives CDR1 GTSNPN, CDR2 SVGIG (reference sequence). Here the CDR3 reads CAWSGGRQYGYTF. CDR3 coding DNA: TGTGCCTGGAGTGGGGGTCGACAGTATGGCTACACCTTC.

The chain couples TRBV24-1 to TRBJ2-1, with TRBD1 matching over 12 bases. Germline V gene data show CDR1 as KGHDR and CDR2 as SFDVKD. After removal of 4 bases from V and 4 bases from J, the junction contained 4 bases not matched to a gene. The length of the CDR3 is 16 residues. The CDR3 nucleotides read TGTGCCACCAGTGACCCGGGACAGGGGGCGTACAATGAGCAGTTCTTC. It encodes CATSDPGQGAYNEQFF.

In regard to this clone: One junction end disagrees with the germline gene, perhaps due to a read error. The V gene is TRBV20-1, the J gene TRBJ2-7, with 9 bases fitting TRBD1. The CDR3 runs 11 residues. In germline, CDR1 is DFQATT, CDR2 SNEGSKA (reference sequence). This chain's CDR3 is CSARADRGIGF. The DNA of the CDR3 is TGCAGTGCTAGAGCAGACAGGGGGATAGGCTTC.

The rearrangement links TRBV29-1 to TRBJ2-6, with 7 bases that match TRBD1. Per germline, CDR1 SQVTM and CDR2 ANQGSEA. CDR3 length: 16 residues. The V segment lost 6 bases and the J segment 0 bases; nucleotides outside the gene matches: 8. The CDR3 DNA reads as TGCAGCGTCCTACAGGGGCTGATCTCTGGGGCCAACGTCCTGACTTTC. It yields the protein CSVLQGLISGANVLTF.

The CDR3 loop is CASSPPRDSLYNEQFF. The CDR3 DNA follows: TGTGCCAGCTCACCACCACGGGACAGCCTTTACAATGAGCAGTTCTTC. The chain recombines TRBV18 with TRBJ2-1; 7 bases agree with TRBD1. The CDR3 is 16 residues long. CDR1 is KGHSH and CDR2 is LQKENI in the germline V gene. With V trimmed by 0 bases and J by 4 bases, 6 bases remained unmatched.

This sequence joins TRBV29-1 and TRBJ2-2, with D perhaps TRBD2 (7 bases). CDR1 SQVTM and CDR2 ANQGSEA come from the germline V gene. CDR3 length equals 16 residues. Trimming cost V 4 bases and J 4 bases, with 19 bases left between them. CDR3 residues: CSVVGVGGGSTGELFF. CDR3 in DNA: TGCAGCGTTGTGGGGGTTGGGGGCGGGAGCACCGGGGAGCTGTTTTTT.

The chain is built from TRBV27 and TRBJ1-1; 7 bases match TRBD1. V was clipped by 11 bases and J by 0 bases; unmatched bases: 9. Looked up from germline, CDR1 is MNHEY and CDR2 is SMNVEV (reference sequence). CDR3 length equals 14 residues. The CDR3 here is CAQQGSRVNTEAFF. In nucleotides, the CDR3 is TGTGCCCAACAGGGGAGCAGAGTGAACACTGAAGCTTTCTTT.

This clone came up once. The V call is TRBV11-3, the J call TRBJ2-1; D might be TRBD2 (5 bases). Germline V gives CDR1 SGHNT, CDR2 YENEEA. There are 15 residues in the CDR3. Trimming removed 2 bases at V and 2 bases at J, with 10 bases between. The CDR3 is CASSLFSATYNEQFF. Written as DNA, the CDR3 is TGTGCCAGCAGCTTATTTAGCGCTACCTACAATGAGCAGTTCTTC.